This passage covers 15 T cell receptor beta chains from one sample sequenced in a study of blood T cells in healthy people across ages. With a J-beta primer mix and a sample-barcoded 5' primer, a second PCR ran about 7 to 11 cycles. TCRdb reanalysed the 5' RACE reads using MiXCR and keeps one entry per CDR3 protein. The sample has about 720,000 distinct CDR3 sequences, 20% to 25% seen once; the top ten hold around 22%. The source material was blood. These receptors were obtained from a man in his 70s in good health.

Here the CDR3 DNA reads TGTGCCAGCTCACCCCAACCAGGGGACGACTATGGCTACACCTTC. The encoded protein is CASSPQPGDDYGYTF. This chain joins TRBV18 and TRBJ1-2, with D perhaps matching TRBD1 (6 bases). Per the germline V gene, CDR1 is KGHSH and CDR2 is LQKENI. This CDR3 spans 15 amino acids. The V gene lost 3 bases and the J gene lost 3 bases, with 14 bases spanning the gap.

V is TRBV6-2 or TRBV6-3 and J is TRBJ1-4; TRBD1 might be the D (5 bases). Germline values: CDR1 MNHEY, CDR2 SVGEGT. The CDR3 sequence is 15 residues long. V dropped 2 bases and J dropped 7 bases, with 14 bases sitting between them. The CDR3 here is CASSYAQPGSEKLFF. The DNA for the CDR3 is TGTGCCAGCAGTTACGCGCAGCCAGGGTCTGAAAAACTGTTTTTT.

This clonotype was counted between two and nine times. The CDR3 region has the DNA TGTGCCAGCAGTTCTCCGGGACCTCCCACAGATACGCAGTATTTT. Encoded protein: CASSSPGPPTDTQYF. The V and J genes are TRBV28 and TRBJ2-3, with D perhaps given as TRBD1 or TRBD2 (5 bases each). Germline CDR1 is MDHEN and CDR2 is SYDVKM. With 4 bases removed from V and 2 bases from J, the gap between germline ends came to 13 bases. CDR3 length: 15 amino acids.

DNA of the CDR3: TGCAGTGCCAAGGAGGGGGGCTCTGGGGCCAACGTCCTGACTTTC. Translating gives CSAKEGGSGANVLTF. V gene TRBV20-1 combines with J gene TRBJ2-6, with D perhaps assigned TRBD1 or TRBD2 (6 bases each). Trimming took off 6 bases at V and 0 bases at J, with 12 bases between the two ends. There are 15 residues in the CDR3. Germline CDR1 reads DFQATT; CDR2 reads SNEGSKA (reference sequence).

This clonotype was picked up a small number of times. The rearrangement links TRBV19 to TRBJ1-1; no clear D gene. Trimming cost V 6 bases and J 3 bases, with 8 bases left between them. This CDR3 comprises 12 residues. The germline CDR1 and CDR2 sequences are LNHDA and SQIVND (reference sequence). CDR3 in amino acids: CASRLKDTEAFF. As DNA, the CDR3 is TGTGCCAGTAGGCTCAAGGACACTGAAGCTTTCTTT. The whole variable domain, remainder taken from reference TRBV19 and TRBJ1-1, is DGGITQSPKYLFRKEGQNVTLSCEQNLNHDAMYWYRQDPGQGLRLIYYSQIVNDFQKGDIAEGYSVSREKKESFPLTVTSAQKNPTAFYLCASRLKDTEAFFGQGTRLTVV.

This clonotype occurred a few times. V usage is TRBV7-9 and J usage is TRBJ1-4; 7 positions match TRBD1. Germline lookup yields CDR1 SEHNR and CDR2 FQNEAQ (reference sequence). The J segment lost 8 bases and the V segment lost 5 bases, leaving 5 bases of the junction unmatched. CDR3 length: 13 residues. CDR3 region: CASSPTGWEKLFF. CDR3 bases: TGTGCCAGCAGCCCGACAGGGTGGGAAAAACTGTTTTTT.

This chain joins TRBV20-1 and TRBJ2-5; no clear D. The end of the DNA fits TRBJ2-7 better, so the J call may be wrong. The CDR3 runs to 16 residues. In germline, CDR1 is DFQATT, CDR2 SNEGSKA (reference sequence). CDR3 sequence reads: CSARDPSVGIRYEQYF. The CDR3 coding sequence is TGCAGTGCTAGAGATCCCTCGGTGGGAATTCGGTACGAGCAGTACTTC.

This clonotype was seen a few times. The chain employs TRBV5-1 and TRBJ2-3; TRBD1 is a possible D gene (6 bases). Trimming pared 4 bases from V and 0 bases from J, leaving 15 bases between. The CDR3 has 16 residues. CDR1 is SGHRS, CDR2 YFSETQ, per germline. The DNA of the CDR3 is TGCGCCAGCAGCCTAAGGACAGTTTCTAGCACAGATACGCAGTATTTT. Amino acids: CASSLRTVSSTDTQYF.

The V and J genes are TRBV14 and TRBJ2-3, with 10 bases fitting TRBD2. V lost 3 bases to trimming and J lost 0 bases; unmatched junction nucleotides: 15. The length of the CDR3 is 20 residues. Germline CDR1 and CDR2: SGHDN and FVKESK. CDR3 sequence: CASSHESSYGLAASTDTQYF. CDR3 DNA: TGTGCCAGCAGCCATGAATCGTCATACGGACTAGCGGCTAGCACAGATACGCAGTATTTT.

The table lists this clonotype with a few counts. The chain carries TRBV7-3 and TRBJ2-1, with a possible D match to TRBD1 (6 bases). Per germline, CDR1 SGHTA and CDR2 FQGTGA. The V end lost 4 bases, the J end lost 10 bases, and 17 bases lay between the germline ends. The CDR3 is 14 residues long. CDR3 sequence (DNA): TGTGCCAGCAGCTCACTTGGACAGAACGGCGAGCAGTTCTTC. Residues: CASSSLGQNGEQFF.

This clonotype was seen a handful of times. V and J are TRBV5-1 and TRBJ2-3; D gene uncertain. This CDR3 comprises 12 residues. Trimming stripped 6 bases from V and 6 bases from J, with 11 bases between. The germline V gene has CDR1 SGHRS and CDR2 YFSETQ. This CDR3 is CASTWRGDTQYF. The CDR3 DNA sequence: TGCGCCAGCACCTGGAGAGGTGATACGCAGTATTTT.

V and J are TRBV5-1 and TRBJ2-5; D unclear. The J call may be in error: the DNA end matches TRBJ2-1 better. Germline V lookup: CDR1 SGHRS, CDR2 YFSETQ. The CDR3 contains 14 residues. The CDR3 reads CASSFELGYNEQFF. The CDR3 DNA reads TGCGCCAGCAGCTTCGAGCTGGGCTACAATGAGCAGTTCTTC.

The chain recombines TRBV19 with TRBJ2-6; D is perhaps TRBD2 (6 bases). V dropped 10 bases and J dropped 0 bases, with 16 bases sitting between them. The CDR3 sequence is 16 residues long. Germline V lookup: CDR1 LNHDA, CDR2 SQIVND (reference sequence). The DNA for the CDR3 is TGTGCCACCACCAAACTCGGGGGCTCTGGGGCCAACGTCCTGACTTTC. Protein sequence: CATTKLGGSGANVLTF. Variable domain in full (rest from reference TRBV19 and TRBJ2-6): DGGITQSPKYLFRKEGQNVTLSCEQNLNHDAMYWYRQDPGQGLRLIYYSQIVNDFQKGDIAEGYSVSREKKESFPLTVTSAQKNPTAFYLCATTKLGGSGANVLTFGAGSRLTVL.

The rearrangement uses TRBV5-1 and TRBJ2-1, with TRBD2 matching over 7 bases. The CDR3 runs 18 residues. J gave up 0 bases and V 0 bases, and 9 bases lay outside the gene matches. CDR1 is SGHRS, CDR2 YFSETQ, per germline. The CDR3 bases are TGCGCCAGCAGCTTGGGTGGTAGCGGGCAATACTCCTACAATGAGCAGTTCTTC. It yields the protein CASSLGGSGQYSYNEQFF.

There are many counts of this clonotype. The CDR3 here is CASSPGQTTDYEQYF. CDR3 bases: TGTGCCAGCAGCCCCGGACAGACAACAGACTACGAGCAGTACTTC. V gene TRBV12-3 or TRBV12-4 combines with J gene TRBJ2-7, with D tentatively TRBD1 (6 bases). The CDR3 has 15 residues. V lost 6 bases to trimming and J lost 3 bases, with 18 bases between them.